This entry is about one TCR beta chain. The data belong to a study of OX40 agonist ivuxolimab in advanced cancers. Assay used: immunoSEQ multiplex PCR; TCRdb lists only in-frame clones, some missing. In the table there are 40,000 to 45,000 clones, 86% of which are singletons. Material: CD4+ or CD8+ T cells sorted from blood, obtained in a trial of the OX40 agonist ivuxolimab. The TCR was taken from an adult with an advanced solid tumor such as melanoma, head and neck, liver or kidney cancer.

The CDR3 DNA reads as TGTGCCAGCAGCTTAGGAAGGGGGAGCTACGAGCAGTACGTC. Its translation: CASSLGRGSYEQYV. The V and J genes are TRBV13 and TRBJ2-7, with D possibly TRBD1 on 6 matching bases. The CDR3 contains 14 residues. CDR1 PRHDT and CDR2 FYEKMQ come from the germline V gene (reference sequence). V lost 0 bases and J 3 bases, leaving 9 bases between the germline ends.